The 20 T cell receptor beta chains below come from one sample, sequenced in a study of blood T cell repertoires in COVID-19. Measured with immunoSEQ multiplex PCR; TCRdb has only the in-frame clones, and not every one. This sample carries 150,000 to 250,000 clones, about four fifths of them seen once, and the ten largest clones take over 9.5%. Material: PBMCs or T cells enriched from blood (not recorded which). These receptors came from a man aged 40-55 years who had recovered from COVID-19.

In this sample, this clone turned up a few times. J is TRBJ1-2 and V is TRBV7-6; D unresolved. The V gene's germline CDR1 is SGHVS and CDR2 FNYEAQ. This CDR3 comprises 16 residues. Trimming took 2 bases from V and 8 from J, leaving 21 bases between them. This CDR3 is CASSLIIGSPQRGYTF. The DNA of the CDR3 is TGTGCCAGCAGCTTAATTATCGGCTCCCCCCAGAGGGGCTACACCTTC.

The count of this clone is one. The genes are TRBV7-2 and TRBJ2-1; TRBD2 aligns across 9 bases. CDR1 is SGHTA, CDR2 FQGNSA, per germline. J was trimmed by 12 bases and V by 5 bases; bases with no gene match: 14. This CDR3 region has 15 residues. The CDR3: CASSLGGSGSYPQFF. DNA for the CDR3: TGTGCCAGCAGCCTAGGGGGTAGCGGGAGCTACCCGCAGTTCTTC.

With regard to this clone: This same CDR3 is encoded by further DNA sequences in the sample. The chain couples TRBV14 to TRBJ1-2, with D perhaps matching TRBD1 (6 bases). The germline V gene encodes CDR1 SGHDN and CDR2 FVKESK. The CDR3 length is 13 residues. V dropped 4 bases and J dropped 1 base, with 7 bases sitting between them. Here the CDR3 DNA reads TGTGCCAGCAGCCTACAGGGTAACTATGGCTACACCTTC. This gives the protein CASSLQGNYGYTF.

This clone came up a few times. The V gene is TRBV4-1, the J gene TRBJ2-7, with D possibly being TRBD2 (6 bases). The germline V and J ends were trimmed by 5 bases and 0 bases, with 17 bases remaining between them. The CDR3 extends over 16 amino acids. From germline, CDR1 is MGHRA and CDR2 YSYEKL. CDR3 bases: TGCGCCAGCAGCTATAGTAGCGCGGGAAGCTCCTACGAGCAGTACTTC. The encoded protein is CASSYSSAGSSYEQYF.

The J gene is TRBJ1-1, the V gene TRBV5-1; D perhaps matches TRBD1 (5 bases). CDR3 length equals 16 residues. The ends were cut back, 4 bases at V and 0 bases at J, with 16 bases in the middle. Germline V CDR1 and CDR2: SGHRS, YFSETQ. CDR3 DNA sequence: TGCGCCAGCAGCCCCGCGGGGGTTGTGGTGAACACTGAAGCTTTCTTT. This codes for CASSPAGVVVNTEAFF.

V is TRBV7-2 and J is TRBJ2-7; 9 nucleotides agree with TRBD1. The CDR3 sequence is 15 residues long. Germline trimming cut 7 bases from V and 0 bases from J; bases unmatched to any gene: 7. Germline values: CDR1 SGHTA, CDR2 FQGNSA. The CDR3 sequence is CASTTWDRVSYEQYF. The CDR3 DNA follows: TGTGCCAGCACAACCTGGGACAGGGTCTCCTACGAGCAGTACTTC.

This chain links TRBV5-6 with TRBJ1-2; tentative D call: TRBD1 (5 bases). V lost 2 bases, J lost 3 bases, and 11 bases lay in between. CDR1 and CDR2 from the germline V gene are SGHDT and YYEEEE. The CDR3 runs 14 residues. The CDR3 protein is CASSFEGVDYGYTF. CDR3 nucleotide sequence: TGTGCCAGCAGCTTCGAAGGGGTAGACTATGGCTACACCTTC.

The rearrangement links TRBV27 to TRBJ1-2, with 7 bases aligning to TRBD1. V shed 1 base and J 4 bases; nucleotides not matched to a gene: 3. CDR1 is MNHEY and CDR2 is SMNVEV in the germline V gene (reference sequence). The CDR3 sequence is 14 residues long. The CDR3, as DNA: TGTGCCAGCAGTTTATGGGCAGGGGGCTATGGCTACACCTTC. Protein sequence: CASSLWAGGYGYTF.

The rearrangement links TRBV25-1 to TRBJ1-6; maybe TRBD1 (5 bases). The V end lost 2 bases, the J end lost 5 bases, and 10 bases lay between the germline ends. CDR3 length: 15 amino acids. Germline loops: CDR1 MGHDK, CDR2 SYGVNS. CDR3 in amino acids: CASSEGTGNNSPLHF. CDR3 in DNA: TGTGCCAGCAGTGAAGGGACTGGTAATAATTCACCCCTCCACTTT.

V gene TRBV12-3 or TRBV12-4 combines with J gene TRBJ1-2; 7 bases map to TRBD1. The CDR3 loop spans 13 amino acids. With 4 bases clipped from V and 4 bases from J, the junction kept 3 bases outside the gene matches. CDR3 DNA: TGTGCCAGCAGTTCGGGACAGTCCTATGGCTACACCTTC. It is translated as CASSSGQSYGYTF.

The chain recombines TRBV11-2 with TRBJ2-1; no clear D. The germline CDR1 and CDR2 sequences are SGHAT and FQNNGV. The CDR3 runs to 12 residues. The V gene lost 7 bases and the J gene lost 0 bases, with 4 bases spanning the gap. CDR3 region: CASTFSYNEQFF. The CDR3 bases are TGTGCCAGCACGTTCTCCTACAATGAGCAGTTCTTC.

The genes are TRBV1 and TRBJ2-2; the table's D call, TRBD2, was not checked against the DNA. TRBV1 is described as a pseudogene. CDR3 length equals 19 residues. CDR3 in amino acids: CTSSQEIEGEAPNTGELFF. The CDR3 coding sequence is TGCACCAGCAGCCAAGAAATAGAGGGAGAGGCACCGAACACCGGGGAGCTGTTTTTT.

The chain recombines TRBV19 with TRBJ2-1, with D perhaps TRBD2 (6 bases). The CDR3 consists of 12 residues. CDR1 is LNHDA and CDR2 is SQIVND in the germline V gene (reference sequence). V was shortened by 8 bases and J by 4 bases, with 9 bases between the two germline ends. The CDR3 is CASLGGYNEQFF. As DNA, the CDR3 is TGTGCCAGTCTAGGAGGGTACAATGAGCAGTTCTTC.

The V gene is TRBV4-2, the J gene TRBJ1-6; 8 positions agree with TRBD1. V trimming: 0 bases; J trimming: 7 bases; junction bases outside the gene matches: 2. CDR3 length: 15 amino acids. Germline CDR1 LGHNA, CDR2 YNFKEQ. The CDR3 DNA reads TGTGCCAGCAGCCAAGAGACAGGGGCGAATTCACCCCTCCACTTT. This translates into CASSQETGANSPLHF.

The chain is built from TRBV5-5 and TRBJ1-1; the D is unclear. Germline V gives CDR1 SGHKS, CDR2 YYEKEE (reference sequence). V lost 0 bases and J 3 bases, leaving 6 bases between the germline ends. This CDR3 is built from 13 residues. The CDR3 DNA follows: TGTGCCAGCAGCTTGGCCACGGACACTGAAGCTTTCTTT. It specifies CASSLATDTEAFF.

The gene calls are TRBV5-4 and TRBJ1-1; D is possibly TRBD1 (5 bases). V lost 3 bases, J lost 2 bases, and 14 bases lay in between. This CDR3 comprises 15 residues. Germline-derived CDR1 and CDR2 are SGHNT and YYREEE (reference sequence). The CDR3 is CASSSFAGYNTEAFF. Written as DNA, the CDR3 is TGTGCCAGCAGCTCCTTTGCAGGGTACAACACTGAAGCTTTCTTT.

This chain links TRBV25-1 with TRBJ1-2; the match to TRBD1 covers 7 bases. The CDR3 covers 12 residues. Germline assignment: CDR1 MGHDK and CDR2 SYGVNS. Losses at the gene ends were 7 bases for V and 4 bases for J; bases not matched to a gene: 3. CDR3 protein: CASKGAGYGYTF. The CDR3 DNA reads as TGTGCCAGCAAGGGGGCCGGCTATGGCTACACCTTC.

The CDR3 DNA is TGTGCCAGCAGCCCTCCGGGACAGTCAGCCTACGAGCAGTACTTC. Its translation is CASSPPGQSAYEQYF. The rearrangement links TRBV5-4 to TRBJ2-7; 7 nucleotides match TRBD1. V trimming: 4 bases; J trimming: 2 bases; junction bases outside the gene matches: 9. Germline-derived CDR1 and CDR2 are SGHNT and YYREEE (reference sequence). The CDR3 length is 15 residues.

This clone was counted between two and nine times. The gene calls are TRBV12-5 and TRBJ1-2; D gene ambiguous. Germline V gene sequence: CDR1 LGHNT, CDR2 FRNRAP. Trimming pared 1 base from V and 7 bases from J, leaving 13 bases between. The CDR3 consists of 14 residues. The DNA for the CDR3 is TGTGCTAGTGGTTTGGAGCCCCTGGTGCTTGGCTACACCTTC. This codes for CASGLEPLVLGYTF.

This clone came up once. V and J are TRBV7-2 and TRBJ1-1; the match to TRBD1 covers 10 bases. The germline CDR1 and CDR2 sequences are SGHTA and FQGNSA. The CDR3 loop spans 17 amino acids. The junction had 9 bases not matched to a gene; V was cut back by 1 base and J by 4 bases. This chain's CDR3 is CASSLDFSRTGGTEAFF. As DNA, the CDR3 is TGTGCCAGCAGCTTAGATTTTAGTAGGACAGGGGGCACTGAAGCTTTCTTT.